Following are 15 T cell receptor beta chains from one sample sequenced in a study of T-cell reconstitution after alpha-beta-depleted transplantation in children. Unique molecular identifiers featured in how the TCRbeta library was prepared. TCRdb reanalysed the PCR reads using MiXCR and keeps one entry per CDR3 protein. Among a few hundred thousand distinct CDR3 sequences listed, 9.7% were seen once. The source was PBMCs from the stem cell graft donor, collected from the stem cell graft. These receptors all stem from a human donor who donated a stem cell graft to a child with SCID.

This clonotype was picked up many times. The chain couples TRBV7-9 to TRBJ2-7; no reliable D call. Germline V lookup: CDR1 SEHNR, CDR2 FQNEAQ (reference sequence). This CDR3 contains 13 residues. V was pared by 0 bases and J by 1 base, with 4 bases between. The CDR3 region has the DNA TGTGCCAGCAGCTTAGCACTTTCCTACGAGCAGTACTTC. Its translation is CASSLALSYEQYF.

As concerns this clonotype: A much larger clonotype is one base distant, so this may be a read error. This chain uses TRBV5-1 with TRBJ2-1, with TRBD1 matching over 8 bases. This CDR3 region has 12 residues. In germline, CDR1 is SGHRS, CDR2 YFSETQ. DNA for the CDR3: TGCGACAGCAGCTTGACAGGGGATGAGCAGTTCTTC. This encodes CDSSLTGDEQFF.

This clonotype was counted ten times or more. The chain carries TRBV19 and TRBJ1-1, with D unresolved. The CDR3 loop spans 15 amino acids. Germline CDR1 and CDR2: LNHDA and SQIVND (reference sequence). The ends were cut back, 2 bases at V and 4 bases at J, with 14 bases in the middle. CDR3 nucleotide sequence: TGTGCCAGTAGTATATTCTCCGCGTTGGGCACTGAAGCTTTCTTT. Protein: CASSIFSALGTEAFF.

This clonotype appeared many times. This chain connects TRBV15 to TRBJ2-1, with TRBD2 as a possible D gene (6 bases). The germline gives CDR1 LNHNV, CDR2 YYDKDF (reference sequence). Trimming took 0 bases from V and 4 from J, leaving 16 bases between them. This CDR3 comprises 17 residues. This CDR3 is CATSRDPRGLPYNEQFF. CDR3 nucleotide sequence: TGTGCCACCAGCAGAGATCCCCGGGGACTCCCTTACAATGAGCAGTTCTTC.

At least ten counts were recorded for this clonotype. The chain employs TRBV27 and TRBJ1-1; 8 nucleotides match TRBD1. The germline CDR1 and CDR2 sequences are MNHEY and SMNVEV (reference sequence). After removal of 4 bases from V and 4 bases from J, the junction contained 8 bases not matched to a gene. CDR3 size: 15 residues. DNA for the CDR3: TGTGCCAGCAGTTCGACCGGGACAGGTAGCACTGAAGCTTTCTTT. This codes for CASSSTGTGSTEAFF.

There are many counts of this clonotype. The gene calls are TRBV5-8 and TRBJ2-2; no definite D call. The CDR3 consists of 14 residues. Germline V gives CDR1 SGHTS, CDR2 YDEGEE. The V end was cut by 9 bases, the J end by 3 bases, with 15 bases between. The CDR3 DNA reads TGTGCCACCAGATGGGCAGACTACACCGGGGAGCTGTTTTTT. This encodes CATRWADYTGELFF. The full variable domain, with the rest looked up from reference TRBV5-8 and TRBJ2-2, is EAGVTQSPTHLIKTRGQQATLRCSPISGHTSVYWYQQALGLGLQFLLWYDEGEERNRGNFPPRFSGRQFPNYSSELNVNALELEDSALYLCATRWADYTGELFFGEGSRLTVL.

This clonotype occurred many times. This sequence joins TRBV7-9 and TRBJ2-7; perhaps TRBD2 as D (6 bases). The CDR3 sequence is 14 residues long. Looked up from germline, CDR1 is SEHNR and CDR2 is FQNEAQ (reference sequence). V was shortened by 3 bases and J by 3 bases, with 12 bases between the two germline ends. In DNA form, the CDR3 reads TGTGCCAGCAGCTTTGGGGGGAATCTCTACGAGCAGTACTTC. This codes for CASSFGGNLYEQYF.

This clonotype was seen ten or more times. This chain connects TRBV4-1 to TRBJ2-7; no clear D gene. V was pared by 0 bases and J by 2 bases, with 11 bases between. The CDR3 is made up of 15 amino acids. Germline V gene data show CDR1 as MGHRA and CDR2 as YSYEKL. The DNA for the CDR3 is TGCGCCAGCAGCCAAGATTCAGCCAGCGCCTACGAGCAGTACTTC. It is translated as CASSQDSASAYEQYF.

This clonotype occurred many times. The genes are TRBV18 and TRBJ1-3; D ambiguous. Germline loops: CDR1 KGHSH, CDR2 LQKENI. The CDR3 consists of 15 residues. Trimming shortened V by 0 bases and J by 4 bases, and 10 bases separated the two germline ends. As DNA, the CDR3 is TGTGCCAGCTCACCACCGGCCCAGTCCGGAAACACCATATATTTT. Translation gives CASSPPAQSGNTIYF.

This sequence joins TRBV28 and TRBJ2-5; D call uncertain. The CDR3 covers 16 residues. Deletions cut 5 bases from V and 0 bases from J, with 16 bases between. Germline CDR1 is MDHEN and CDR2 is SYDVKM. The CDR3 here is CASSPPESADQETQYF. CDR3 nucleotide sequence: TGTGCCAGCAGTCCCCCGGAGTCCGCAGACCAAGAGACCCAGTACTTC. The whole variable domain, remainder taken from reference TRBV28 and TRBJ2-5, is DVKVTQSSRYLVKRTGEKVFLECVQDMDHENMFWYRQDPGLGLRLIYFSYDVKMKEKGDIPEGYSVSREKKERFSLILESASTNQTSMYLCASSPPESADQETQYFGPGTRLLVL.

This clonotype was counted many times. The gene calls are TRBV10-3 and TRBJ2-5, with D possibly TRBD1 on 6 matching bases. The CDR3 spans 16 residues. V dropped 3 bases and J dropped 4 bases, with 18 bases sitting between them. Germline loops: CDR1 ENHRY, CDR2 SYGVKD. Here the CDR3 reads CAISDPGTRGAETQYF. The CDR3 DNA follows: TGTGCCATCAGTGACCCCGGGACAAGAGGGGCAGAGACCCAGTACTTC.

At least ten counts were recorded for this clonotype. V is TRBV29-1 and J is TRBJ1-2, with no clear D. Germline CDR1 and CDR2: SQVTM and ANQGSEA. The CDR3 covers 13 residues. V lost 4 bases and J lost 3, with 12 bases in between. The DNA of the CDR3 is TGCAGCGTTGCAGCTGGCCCTTACTATGGCTACACCTTC. Its translation is CSVAAGPYYGYTF. The full variable domain, its missing parts supplied by reference TRBV29-1 and TRBJ1-2, is SAVISQKPSRDICQRGTSLTIQCQVDSQVTMMFWYRQQPGQSLTLIATANQGSEATYESGFVIDKFPISRPNLTFSTLTVSNMSPEDSSIYLCSVAAGPYYGYTFGSGTRLTVV.

A note on this clonotype: A read error may explain this, as a much larger clone is one base away. The chain is built from TRBV4-1 and TRBJ2-7; possibly TRBD2 for D (6 bases). The CDR3 is 14 residues long. Germline CDR1 reads MGHRA; CDR2 reads YSYEKL. CDR3 sequence: CTSSQVAGSTGQYF. In DNA, the CDR3 is TGCACCAGCAGCCAAGTAGCCGGGAGTACTGGGCAGTACTTC.

In this sample, this clonotype turned up many times. The rearrangement links TRBV5-1 to TRBJ1-1, with D tentatively TRBD1 (6 bases). Germline V CDR1 and CDR2: SGHRS, YFSETQ. Trimming pared 4 bases from V and 0 bases from J, leaving 13 bases between. The CDR3 extends over 15 amino acids. CDR3 nucleotides: TGCGCCAGCAGCGTGGGCCAGGGGCTGAACACTGAAGCTTTCTTT. It specifies CASSVGQGLNTEAFF.

This clonotype was recorded at least ten times. The chain is built from TRBV5-1 and TRBJ1-6; maybe TRBD1 (6 bases). The CDR3 sequence is 15 residues long. The V end was cut by 4 bases, the J end by 6 bases, with 14 bases between. Germline CDR1 SGHRS, CDR2 YFSETQ. The CDR3 DNA reads TGCGCCAGCAGCACAGGGACCCTCGGTAATTCACCCCTCCACTTT. It yields the protein CASSTGTLGNSPLHF.